These 29 T cell receptor beta chains originate from one sample sequenced in a study of cytomegalovirus exposure and HLA in healthy donors. 60 Vbeta and 13 Jbeta primers were used in PCR. Profiled with immunoSEQ multiplex PCR; TCRdb holds only in-frame clones, not every one. The sample shows 150,000 to 200,000 clones, approximately 79% of them seen only once. The sample comprised PBMCs. All receptors derive from a human donor in good health.

The rearrangement uses TRBV5-1 and TRBJ2-3, with 12 positions matching TRBD2. This CDR3 has 17 amino acids. CDR1 and CDR2 from the germline V gene are SGHRS and YFSETQ. The junction had 9 bases not matched to a gene; V was cut back by 2 bases and J by 5 bases. The CDR3 protein is CASSFLAGGPGGDTQYF. Written as DNA, the CDR3 is TGCGCCAGCAGCTTCCTAGCGGGGGGGCCTGGGGGAGATACGCAGTATTTT.

V is TRBV4-1 and J is TRBJ2-2; D is possibly TRBD1 (6 bases). Germline V lookup: CDR1 MGHRA, CDR2 YSYEKL. Between the trimmed V and J ends, which lost 4 bases and 4 bases, there was a span of 7 bases. This CDR3 contains 13 residues. The CDR3 is CASSLGGTGELFF. The CDR3 DNA sequence: TGCGCCAGCAGCCTAGGGGGCACCGGGGAGCTGTTTTTT.

This clone was detected only a few times. This rearrangement joins TRBV5-6 to TRBJ2-4; 8 positions match TRBD2. Germline V gives CDR1 SGHDT, CDR2 YYEEEE. The CDR3 length is 15 residues. J gave up 2 bases and V 4 bases, and 5 bases lay outside the gene matches. The CDR3 nucleotides read TGTGCCAGCAGCGCGGGGGGCTGGTCCAAAAACATTCAGTACTTC. The encoded protein is CASSAGGWSKNIQYF.

V and J are TRBV4-1 and TRBJ2-1; tentatively, D is TRBD1 (5 bases). The length of the CDR3 is 17 residues. Germline V CDR1 and CDR2: MGHRA, YSYEKL. V was shortened by 4 bases and J by 0 bases, with 16 bases between the two germline ends. CDR3 bases: TGCGCCAGCAGCCGACAGACAGATTTGAGCTCCTACAATGAGCAGTTCTTC. Its translation: CASSRQTDLSSYNEQFF.

CDR3 sequence: CASSSLTGVDYGYTF. CDR3 DNA sequence: TGTGCCAGCAGCTCCTTGACAGGGGTGGACTATGGCTACACCTTC. The rearrangement links TRBV7-9 to TRBJ1-2; 8 bases map to TRBD1. The CDR3 has 15 residues. The germline V gene encodes CDR1 SEHNR and CDR2 FQNEAQ (reference sequence). Germline trimming cut 4 bases from V and 3 bases from J; bases unmatched to any gene: 7.

V and J are TRBV15 and TRBJ2-5; 11 positions agree with TRBD2. The CDR3 covers 17 residues. The germline V gene has CDR1 LNHNV and CDR2 YYDKDF (reference sequence). V gave up 3 bases and J gave up 4 bases; unmatched junction bases: 10. The DNA for the CDR3 is TGTGCCACCAGCAGGGGCATAGCGGGGGGGCTCGTAGAGACCCAGTACTTC. This encodes CATSRGIAGGLVETQYF.

The chain links TRBV4-3 to TRBJ2-5; D gene unclear. The CDR3 is made up of 15 amino acids. Trimming removed 3 bases at V and 5 bases at J, with 16 bases between. Germline CDR1 is LGHNA and CDR2 is YSLEER. The CDR3 coding sequence is TGCGCCAGCAGCCATCTCCCCCTAGGTGGGGAGACCCAGTACTTC. It yields the protein CASSHLPLGGETQYF.

This clone came up once. The CDR3 region is CASSPGLAGGNEQFF. The CDR3 nucleotides are TGTGCCAGCAGTCCGGGGCTAGCGGGGGGCAATGAGCAGTTCTTC. The V and J genes are TRBV7-6 and TRBJ2-1; 11 bases match TRBD2. The V gene end was trimmed by 6 bases and the J gene end by 6 bases; junction bases not matched to a gene: 7. Per the germline V gene, CDR1 is SGHVS and CDR2 is FNYEAQ. The CDR3 sequence is 15 residues long.

The chain uses TRBV7-3 and TRBJ2-3; 15 bases line up with TRBD2. The CDR3 length is 16 residues. V was clipped by 5 bases and J by 3 bases; unmatched bases: 3. Germline assignment: CDR1 SGHTA and CDR2 FQGTGA. The CDR3 region is CASSQGLAGGTDTQYF. DNA for the CDR3: TGTGCCAGCAGCCAGGGACTAGCGGGGGGTACAGATACGCAGTATTTT.

This sequence joins TRBV18 and TRBJ1-1, with TRBD1 as a possible D gene (5 bases). This CDR3 region has 15 residues. Trimming removed 3 bases at V and 0 bases at J, with 11 bases between. From germline, CDR1 is KGHSH and CDR2 LQKENI. CDR3 protein: CASSPVTDMNTEAFF. CDR3 sequence (DNA): TGTGCCAGCTCACCCGTGACAGATATGAACACTGAAGCTTTCTTT.

The chain has TRBV19 and TRBJ1-5; possibly TRBD1 for D (6 bases). The CDR3 extends over 14 amino acids. The ends were cut back, 3 bases at V and 3 bases at J, with 9 bases in the middle. Germline V gene sequence: CDR1 LNHDA, CDR2 SQIVND (reference sequence). For the CDR3, the DNA is TGTGCCAGTAGTATCAGGGGACCCAATCAGCCCCAGCATTTT. Translating it yields CASSIRGPNQPQHF.

The J gene is TRBJ2-7, the V gene TRBV4-3, with TRBD2 matching over 7 bases. Germline assignment: CDR1 LGHNA and CDR2 YSLEER. The V and J ends lost 0 bases and 4 bases, in that order; junction bases with no gene match: 9. The CDR3 runs to 16 residues. The CDR3: CASSQDLGGGLYEQYF. The CDR3 nucleotides read TGCGCCAGCAGCCAAGATCTTGGCGGGGGATTGTACGAGCAGTACTTC.

The genes are TRBV4-1 and TRBJ2-5; TRBD2 aligns across 10 bases. CDR1 MGHRA and CDR2 YSYEKL come from the germline V gene. This CDR3 spans 16 amino acids. Trimming at V came to 2 bases and at J to 2 bases, leaving 5 bases not matched to a gene. CDR3 sequence (DNA): TGCGCCAGCAGCCAACCACAGCGGGGGGGACAAGAGACCCAGTACTTC. This sequence encodes CASSQPQRGGQETQYF.

The chain carries TRBV5-4 and TRBJ2-5, with 14 bases identical to TRBD2. Losses at the gene ends were 4 bases for V and 5 bases for J; bases not matched to a gene: 4. CDR3 size: 15 residues. Germline V gene lookup returns CDR1 SGHNT and CDR2 YYREEE (reference sequence). CDR3 in amino acids: CASSQRTSGGETQYF. CDR3 in DNA: TGTGCCAGCAGCCAGAGGACTAGCGGGGGGGAGACCCAGTACTTC. The complete variable domain, with remaining parts taken from reference TRBV5-4 and TRBJ2-5, reads ETGVTQSPTHLIKTRGQQVTLRCSSQSGHNTVSWYQQALGQGPQFIFQYYREEENGRGNFPPRFSGLQFPNYSSELNVNALELDDSALYLCASSQRTSGGETQYFGPGTRLLVL.

J is TRBJ1-6 and V is TRBV4-1; D remains unclear. Germline CDR1 and CDR2: MGHRA and YSYEKL. V was trimmed by 0 bases and J by 7 bases, leaving 10 bases between them. There are 15 residues in the CDR3. CDR3 bases: TGCGCCAGCAGCCAAGATCGGGGAGAGAATTCACCCCTCCACTTT. Translated, it gives CASSQDRGENSPLHF.

The V call is TRBV5-6, the J call TRBJ2-1, with TRBD2 as a possible D gene (6 bases). CDR1 is SGHDT, CDR2 YYEEEE, per germline. The CDR3 spans 16 residues. Trimming pared 0 bases from V and 8 bases from J, leaving 18 bases between. This chain's CDR3 is CASSLGPSAWIDEQFF. The CDR3 bases are TGTGCCAGCAGCTTGGGACCTAGCGCCTGGATCGATGAGCAGTTCTTC.

This chain links TRBV2 with TRBJ2-5, with D tentatively TRBD1 (6 bases). The V and J ends lost 4 bases and 0 bases respectively, with 9 bases between them. The CDR3 sequence is 14 residues long. Germline V gives CDR1 SNHLY, CDR2 FYNNEI. The CDR3 DNA reads as TGTGCCAGCAGTGTCCGGGACAACCAAGAGACCCAGTACTTC. It yields the protein CASSVRDNQETQYF.

The chain has TRBV6-5 and TRBJ1-4, with a weak D call TRBD1 (6 bases). The CDR3 totals 15 residues. Germline lookup yields CDR1 MNHEY and CDR2 SVGAGI. Trimming pared 0 bases from V and 7 bases from J, leaving 12 bases between. CDR3 residues: CASSYSEEGGEKLFF. DNA for the CDR3: TGTGCCAGCAGTTACTCCGAGGAAGGGGGTGAAAAACTGTTTTTT.

Only a few counts were recorded for this clone. The rearrangement uses TRBV7-9 and TRBJ1-5, with D possibly being TRBD1 (6 bases). Germline V CDR1 and CDR2: SEHNR, FQNEAQ (reference sequence). The CDR3 is 16 residues long. Trimming left V 5 bases short and J 2 bases short, with 16 bases between. The DNA for the CDR3 is TGTGCCAGCAGCCCCGGGACATTGACGGGCAATCAGCCCCAGCATTTT. Its translation: CASSPGTLTGNQPQHF.

V gene TRBV4-3 combines with J gene TRBJ1-1, with D possibly TRBD1 on 5 matching bases. Germline CDR1 LGHNA, CDR2 YSLEER. The CDR3 is made up of 12 amino acids. V was trimmed by 1 base and J by 7 bases, leaving 7 bases between them. CDR3 sequence (DNA): TGCGCCAGCAGCCAAGGGACAATTGAAGCTTTCTTT. Residues: CASSQGTIEAFF.

The V and J genes are TRBV10-3 and TRBJ1-1; 9 positions agree with TRBD1. Trimming took 1 base from V and 10 from J; bases not matched to a gene: 7. The germline V gene encodes CDR1 ENHRY and CDR2 SYGVKD. This CDR3 is built from 14 residues. In DNA, the CDR3 is TGTGCCATCAGTGAGTATCAACAGGGGGCTGGAGCTTTCTTT. It codes for CAISEYQQGAGAFF.

The J gene is TRBJ2-3, the V gene TRBV9; 8 bases map to TRBD2. The germline V gene has CDR1 SGDLS and CDR2 YYNGEE. Trimming removed 4 bases from V and 4 bases from J; junction bases left unmatched: 11. This CDR3 region has 16 residues. The DNA for the CDR3 is TGTGCCAGCAGCTCGGGAGGGGCTAGCTTAGCAGATACGCAGTATTTT. Translating gives CASSSGGASLADTQYF.

This chain joins TRBV19 and TRBJ2-6; D remains ambiguous. The germline CDR1 and CDR2 sequences are LNHDA and SQIVND (reference sequence). This CDR3 has 17 residues. V lost 3 bases, J lost 0 bases, and 12 bases lay in between. Here the CDR3 DNA reads TGTGCCAGTAGTATGACAACAACCCCCTCTGGGGCCAACGTCCTGACTTTC. Translation: CASSMTTTPSGANVLTF.

V usage is TRBV9 and J usage is TRBJ1-6; the match to TRBD1 covers 8 bases. CDR3 length: 14 residues. Germline assignment: CDR1 SGDLS and CDR2 YYNGEE. Unmatched junction bases numbered 5, after V lost 2 bases and J lost 10 bases. DNA for the CDR3: TGTGCCAGCAGCGTGACAGGGGTAGGATCACCCCTCCACTTT. It yields the protein CASSVTGVGSPLHF.

This sequence joins TRBV7-6 and TRBJ2-7, with D possibly TRBD1 on 6 matching bases. Looked up from germline, CDR1 is SGHVS and CDR2 is FNYEAQ. The length of the CDR3 is 15 residues. The V end lost 4 bases, the J end lost 1 base, and 14 bases lay between the germline ends. In DNA, the CDR3 is TGTGCCAGCAGCTCTTACTCCGGGACATCCTACGAGCAGTACTTC. Its translation: CASSSYSGTSYEQYF.

The CDR3 sequence is CASSQDRPLANEQFF. The CDR3 DNA sequence: TGCGCCAGCAGCCAAGATCGGCCACTAGCCAATGAGCAGTTCTTC. The genes are TRBV4-3 and TRBJ2-1, with TRBD2 as a possible D gene (6 bases). V was shortened by 0 bases and J by 6 bases, with 12 bases between the two germline ends. The CDR3 consists of 15 residues. Germline CDR1 and CDR2: LGHNA and YSLEER.

The chain is built from TRBV29-1 and TRBJ1-1; D possibly corresponds to TRBD1 (5 bases). The CDR3 extends over 13 amino acids. Trimming removed 7 bases at V and 5 bases at J, with 17 bases between. Germline lookup yields CDR1 SQVTM and CDR2 ANQGSEA. The CDR3 DNA reads as TGCAGCGGACATCTCGGGCCAGGGACTGAAGCTTTCTTT. Residues: CSGHLGPGTEAFF.

This clone was detected once. This chain connects TRBV29-1 to TRBJ2-5; possible D gene TRBD1, 5 bases. Trimming pared 4 bases from V and 3 bases from J, leaving 9 bases between. The CDR3 extends over 12 amino acids. CDR1 SQVTM and CDR2 ANQGSEA come from the germline V gene. The CDR3 here is CSVARVEETQYF. The CDR3 DNA sequence: TGCAGCGTTGCCAGGGTGGAAGAGACCCAGTACTTC.

J is TRBJ2-7 and V is TRBV10-1, with D possibly TRBD1 on 6 matching bases. Germline assignment: CDR1 WNHNN and CDR2 SYGVQD (reference sequence). The V gene lost 3 bases and the J gene lost 2 bases, with 11 bases spanning the gap. This CDR3 region has 14 residues. This CDR3 reads CASSEQGRPYEQYF. CDR3 sequence (DNA): TGCGCCAGCAGTGAACAGGGTCGTCCCTACGAGCAGTACTTC.